The 16 T cell receptor beta chains reported below all come from one sample, sequenced in a study of Ad26.COV2.S vaccination and SARS-CoV-2 variants. Stated treatment: around 19 received Ad26.COV2.S at low or high dose, single or two shots; about 5 received placebo; per-sample allocation not given. Sampling was done on day 63 after the first vaccine or placebo injection. Clones were read by immunoSEQ multiplex PCR, and TCRdb kept only the in-frame ones, dropping some. Here the sample spans about 440,000 clones, less than 95% being singletons. Specimen: peripheral blood, collected in a trial of Ad26.COV2.S vaccine versus placebo. The receptors here all came from a person aged 18-60 years who received the Ad26.COV2.S COVID-19 vaccine or a placebo.

The chain combines TRBV11-2 with TRBJ2-7; D perhaps matches TRBD1 (5 bases). The CDR3 sequence is 14 residues long. V was clipped by 5 bases and J by 5 bases, with 16 bases between them. The germline V gene has CDR1 SGHAT and CDR2 FQNNGV. CDR3 DNA: TGTGCCAGCAGCAAAGGACACTCCTGGAACGAGCAGTACTTC. Translating gives CASSKGHSWNEQYF.

V is TRBV18 and J is TRBJ2-3, with D hard to call. The ends were cut back, 2 bases at V and 6 bases at J, with 6 bases in the middle. This CDR3 region has 12 residues. Germline loops: CDR1 KGHSH, CDR2 LQKENI. The CDR3 sequence: CASSPSDDTQYF. The CDR3, as DNA: TGTGCCAGCTCACCAAGCGACGATACGCAGTATTTT.

The chain joins TRBV2 to TRBJ2-1; 12 nucleotides agree with TRBD2. The CDR3 spans 16 residues. The trim removed 6 bases at V and 0 bases at J, leaving 3 bases unmatched. From germline, CDR1 is SNHLY and CDR2 FYNNEI. CDR3 nucleotide sequence: TGTGCCAGCAGGACTAGCGGGGGAAGCTCCTACAATGAGCAGTTCTTC. It translates to CASRTSGGSSYNEQFF.

This rearrangement joins TRBV28 to TRBJ2-3; TRBD1 matches 10 bases. The CDR3 loop spans 16 amino acids. Germline V gene data show CDR1 as MDHEN and CDR2 as SYDVKM. Trimming took 7 bases from V and 2 from J; bases not matched to a gene: 9. In nucleotides, the CDR3 is TGTGCCAGCACTCTGGGGACAGGGGAAAACACAGATACGCAGTATTTT. It yields the protein CASTLGTGENTDTQYF. Together with reference TRBV28 and TRBJ2-3, the CDR3 gives the full variable domain: DVKVTQSSRYLVKRTGEKVFLECVQDMDHENMFWYRQDPGLGLRLIYFSYDVKMKEKGDIPEGYSVSREKKERFSLILESASTNQTSMYLCASTLGTGENTDTQYFGPGTRLTVL.

The chain is built from TRBV28 and TRBJ1-5, with a weak D call TRBD1 (6 bases). V lost 4 bases, J lost 1 base, and 14 bases lay in between. From germline, CDR1 is MDHEN and CDR2 SYDVKM. There are 16 residues in the CDR3. The CDR3 is CASSSSGVGSNQPQHF. DNA for the CDR3: TGTGCCAGCAGTTCATCAGGGGTGGGAAGCAATCAGCCCCAGCATTTT.

This clone was counted a few times. The J gene is TRBJ1-1, the V gene TRBV6-6; D remains unclear. The germline CDR1 and CDR2 sequences are MNHNY and SVGAGI (reference sequence). CDR3 length: 12 amino acids. Trimming shortened V by 8 bases and J by 3 bases, and 10 bases separated the two germline ends. CDR3 nucleotide sequence: TGTGCCAGCCTCCTCAGAGACACTGAAGCTTTCTTT. This encodes CASLLRDTEAFF.

The rearrangement uses TRBV5-1 and TRBJ2-2; maybe TRBD2 (5 bases). V was clipped by 1 base and J by 0 bases, with 10 bases between them. Germline CDR1 and CDR2: SGHRS and YFSETQ. This CDR3 comprises 16 residues. Written as DNA, the CDR3 is TGCGCCAGCAGCTTGATTTCGGGGTCGAACACCGGGGAGCTGTTTTTT. Protein sequence: CASSLISGSNTGELFF. The variable domain in full, with the rest retrieved from reference TRBV5-1 and TRBJ2-2, is KAGVTQTPRYLIKTRGQQVTLSCSPISGHRSVSWYQQTPGQGLQFLFEYFSETQRNKGNFPGRFSGRQFSNSRSEMNVSTLELGDSALYLCASSLISGSNTGELFFGEGSRLTVL.

This chain connects TRBV28 to TRBJ2-7, with 8 positions matching TRBD2. The V gene's germline CDR1 is MDHEN and CDR2 SYDVKM. V was pared by 0 bases and J by 3 bases, with 4 bases of the junction left unmatched. The CDR3 sequence is 15 residues long. In DNA form, the CDR3 reads TGTGCCAGCAGTTTATGGGCGGGGGGAATCTACGAGCAGTACTTC. Translation gives CASSLWAGGIYEQYF. Drawing the rest from reference TRBV28 and TRBJ2-7, the complete variable domain is DVKVTQSSRYLVKRTGEKVFLECVQDMDHENMFWYRQDPGLGLRLIYFSYDVKMKEKGDIPEGYSVSREKKERFSLILESASTNQTSMYLCASSLWAGGIYEQYFGPGTRLTVT.

This clone was counted once. The chain is built from TRBV6-6 and TRBJ2-7; 9 bases fit TRBD1. The trim removed 3 bases at V and 4 bases at J, leaving 4 bases unmatched. The CDR3 is made up of 14 amino acids. CDR1 MNHNY and CDR2 SVGAGI come from the germline V gene (reference sequence). The CDR3 region is CASSYDRGGYEQYF. The DNA of the CDR3 is TGTGCCAGCAGTTATGACAGGGGGGGGTACGAGCAGTACTTC.

The chain combines TRBV5-5 with TRBJ1-4; D unresolved. This CDR3 is built from 15 residues. CDR1 and CDR2 (germline): SGHKS, YYEKEE (reference sequence). Trimming left V 0 bases short and J 3 bases short, with 9 bases between. CDR3 DNA: TGTGCCAGCAGCTTGGAGGGCAGCCCTAATGAAAAACTGTTTTTT. Its protein is CASSLEGSPNEKLFF.

V gene TRBV7-9 combines with J gene TRBJ2-1, with D unclear. The CDR3 is 14 residues long. Trimming stripped 1 base from V and 8 bases from J, with 12 bases between. Germline CDR1 and CDR2: SEHNR and FQNEAQ (reference sequence). DNA for the CDR3: TGTGCCAGCAGCTTAGGACTGCAAAGGGATGAGCAGTTCTTC. Translating it yields CASSLGLQRDEQFF.

Only a few counts were recorded for this clone. This chain connects TRBV6-1 to TRBJ1-3; D not certain. The ends were cut back, 3 bases at V and 2 bases at J, with 11 bases in the middle. Germline lookup yields CDR1 MNHNS and CDR2 SASEGT. The CDR3 runs 15 residues. DNA of the CDR3: TGTGCCAGCAGTGATCTCAGGAGGACTGGAAACACCATATATTTT. Encoded protein: CASSDLRRTGNTIYF.

The chain combines TRBV28 with TRBJ2-2; possibly TRBD1 or TRBD2 for D (5 bases each). CDR3 length: 16 residues. Trimming cost V 6 bases and J 0 bases, with 14 bases left between them. CDR1 is MDHEN and CDR2 is SYDVKM in the germline V gene. CDR3: CASRPGAAPNTGELFF. CDR3 bases: TGTGCCAGCAGGCCCGGGGCGGCTCCGAACACCGGGGAGCTGTTTTTT.

The J gene is TRBJ1-5, the V gene TRBV27; weak D call: TRBD1 (5 bases). Trimming pared 3 bases from V and 4 bases from J, leaving 16 bases between. CDR3 length: 16 residues. Per germline, CDR1 MNHEY and CDR2 SMNVEV (reference sequence). The CDR3 spells CASSFAGVRENQPQHF. The CDR3 DNA reads as TGTGCCAGCAGTTTCGCGGGGGTGAGGGAGAATCAGCCCCAGCATTTT.

The V gene is TRBV25-1, the J gene TRBJ2-1; the match to TRBD2 covers 8 bases. V lost 3 bases and J lost 2; bases outside the gene matches: 3. CDR1 and CDR2 (germline): MGHDK, SYGVNS. The CDR3 length is 15 residues. CDR3 sequence: CASSDPGGAYNEQFF. DNA of the CDR3: TGTGCCAGCAGTGATCCGGGGGGGGCCTACAATGAGCAGTTCTTC.

This clone appeared a single time. V gene TRBV7-9 combines with J gene TRBJ2-2, with 14 positions matching TRBD2. This CDR3 comprises 16 residues. Losses at the gene ends were 3 bases for V and 6 bases for J; bases not matched to a gene: 3. In germline, CDR1 is SEHNR, CDR2 FQNEAQ (reference sequence). CDR3 coding DNA: TGTGCCAGCAGCTTGGGACTAGCGGGAGATCCCGGGGAGCTGTTTTTT. Residues: CASSLGLAGDPGELFF.